Listed here are 17 T cell receptor beta chains from one sample, sequenced in a study of T cell repertoires in cytomegalovirus infection. In TCRdb, the reads were re-called with MiXCR into one record per CDR3 protein. The table records about 69,000 distinct CDR3 sequences, about 30% of them present only once. For these receptors, no antigen is known. The sample in question was CD8+ T cells from cultured PBMCs, obtained from culture after CMV antigen stimulation. The receptors were sampled from a human donor in good health (CMV status not recorded). Some clones in this sample may be carry-over from other donors' samples.

V is TRBV7-9 and J is TRBJ2-1, with D perhaps assigned TRBD1 or TRBD2 (5 bases each). CDR1 and CDR2 (germline): SEHNR, FQNEAQ (reference sequence). The germline V and J ends were trimmed by 5 bases and 8 bases, with 16 bases remaining between them. The length of the CDR3 is 14 residues. This chain's CDR3 is CASSRQGDLDEQFF. DNA of the CDR3: TGTGCCAGCAGCCGACAAGGGGACCTGGATGAGCAGTTCTTC.

This chain joins TRBV15 and TRBJ2-1, with TRBD2 as a possible D gene (6 bases). This CDR3 is built from 14 residues. Germline CDR1 LNHNV, CDR2 YYDKDF (reference sequence). Trimming shortened V by 5 bases and J by 2 bases, and 10 bases separated the two germline ends. For the CDR3, the DNA is TGTGCCACCAGCGAGTCTAGCGCCTACAATGAGCAGTTCTTC. Translated, it gives CATSESSAYNEQFF.

This clonotype has more than one count but fewer than ten. V usage is TRBV2 and J usage is TRBJ2-3, with 7 bases fitting TRBD1. With V trimmed by 6 bases and J by 5 bases, 8 bases remained unmatched. Germline lookup yields CDR1 SNHLY and CDR2 FYNNEI. This CDR3 has 14 amino acids. In nucleotides, the CDR3 is TGTGCCAGCAGAGGACAGGTTAGGGGAGATACGCAGTATTTT. Translating it yields CASRGQVRGDTQYF.

V is TRBV6-1 and J is TRBJ1-2, with a weak D call TRBD1 (6 bases). Germline lookup yields CDR1 MNHNS and CDR2 SASEGT. Trimming pared 5 bases from V and 4 bases from J, leaving 17 bases between. The length of the CDR3 is 15 residues. CDR3 in amino acids: CASSYSDSRPYGYTF. In DNA, the CDR3 is TGTGCCAGCAGTTACTCGGACAGTCGCCCCTATGGCTACACCTTC.

The chain combines TRBV12-3 or TRBV12-4 with TRBJ2-1; D perhaps matches TRBD2 (6 bases). Trimming cost V 2 bases and J 5 bases, with 13 bases left between them. The CDR3 covers 15 residues. CDR3 loop: CASSLRLASHNEQFF. In DNA, the CDR3 is TGTGCCAGCAGTTTAAGGCTAGCGAGTCACAATGAGCAGTTCTTC.

The J gene is TRBJ2-7, the V gene TRBV9, with D perhaps being TRBD1 or TRBD2 (6 bases each). The CDR3 covers 12 residues. The germline gives CDR1 SGDLS, CDR2 YYNGEE. V lost 3 bases and J lost 7, with 11 bases in between. The CDR3 protein is CASSAQGGEQYF. CDR3 DNA sequence: TGTGCCAGCAGCGCGCAAGGGGGGGAGCAGTACTTC.

This clonotype has a handful of counts. The rearrangement joins TRBV4-2 to TRBJ1-5; unclear D gene. The CDR3 length is 17 residues. CDR1 is LGHNA and CDR2 is YNFKEQ in the germline V gene. V was clipped by 4 bases and J by 9 bases, with 25 bases between them. DNA for the CDR3: TGTGCCAGCAGCCCATCGTTCAGCCAGGACTTTGTTCTGCCCCAGCATTTT. This sequence encodes CASSPSFSQDFVLPQHF.

This clonotype appeared many times. This chain joins TRBV12-3 or TRBV12-4 and TRBJ2-4, with 8 bases that match TRBD1. V gave up 5 bases and J gave up 0 bases; unmatched junction bases: 24. There are 22 residues in the CDR3. CDR3: CASSLRLVFRIPDRAAKNIQYF. The CDR3 DNA reads TGTGCCAGCAGTCTCCGTTTGGTCTTCCGGATCCCGGACAGGGCAGCCAAAAACATTCAGTACTTC.

This chain joins TRBV9 and TRBJ2-1, with a possible D match to TRBD2 (6 bases). This CDR3 comprises 12 residues. V dropped 4 bases and J dropped 12 bases, with 14 bases sitting between them. CDR1 is SGDLS, CDR2 YYNGEE, per germline. The CDR3 coding sequence is TGTGCCAGCAGCCCTGGGACGGGGGTGCAGTTCTTC. It codes for CASSPGTGVQFF.

The sample holds many counts of this clonotype. As DNA, the CDR3 is TGTGCCAGCAGCTTCGCGACGGACTATGGCTACACCTTC. This sequence encodes CASSFATDYGYTF. The chain has TRBV7-2 and TRBJ1-2; no definite D call. The CDR3 spans 13 residues. From germline, CDR1 is SGHTA and CDR2 FQGNSA. Trimming took off 3 bases at V and 3 bases at J, with 8 bases between the two ends.

This clonotype has more than one count but fewer than ten. This chain joins TRBV27 and TRBJ2-7; TRBD1 is a possible D gene (5 bases). The CDR3 is 14 amino acids. The V end lost 2 bases, the J end lost 4 bases, and 12 bases lay between the germline ends. CDR1 and CDR2 from the germline V gene are MNHEY and SMNVEV (reference sequence). CDR3 DNA: TGTGCCAGCAGTTTAGTAGGGGTCGGATACGAGCAGTACTTC. Translating it yields CASSLVGVGYEQYF.

This clonotype has more than one count but fewer than ten. The chain employs TRBV2 and TRBJ1-5; 8 bases are shared with TRBD1. The CDR3 loop spans 16 amino acids. V lost 6 bases to trimming and J lost 1 base; unmatched junction nucleotides: 8. Germline CDR1 is SNHLY and CDR2 is FYNNEI. The CDR3 here is CASSRGQGGSNQPQHF. Here the CDR3 DNA reads TGTGCCAGCAGCCGCGGACAGGGAGGGAGCAATCAGCCCCAGCATTTT.

This clonotype has more than one count but fewer than ten. The V and J genes are TRBV4-1 and TRBJ1-2; D perhaps matches TRBD1 (5 bases). V was shortened by 0 bases and J by 8 bases, with 16 bases between the two germline ends. The CDR3 has 15 amino acids. Germline V lookup: CDR1 MGHRA, CDR2 YSYEKL. The CDR3 region is CASSQDPGTHDGYTF. The CDR3 region has the DNA TGCGCCAGCAGCCAAGATCCCGGGACCCATGACGGCTACACCTTC.

This clonotype turned up a few times. The chain links TRBV6-6 to TRBJ2-2; 10 bases align to TRBD1. CDR3 length: 17 amino acids. The V segment lost 6 bases and the J segment 6 bases; nucleotides outside the gene matches: 13. Germline assignment: CDR1 MNHNY and CDR2 SVGAGI (reference sequence). The CDR3 coding sequence is TGTGCCAGCAGCCTACCCCCCGGGACAGGGGTGTCCGGGGAGCTGTTTTTT. Protein: CASSLPPGTGVSGELFF.

The chain combines TRBV4-1 with TRBJ1-2; D is ambiguous. Deletions cut 4 bases from V and 2 bases from J, with 20 bases between. Germline CDR1 MGHRA, CDR2 YSYEKL. The CDR3 runs to 17 residues. The CDR3 region is CASSPGEERLQNYGYTF. The DNA for the CDR3 is TGCGCCAGCAGCCCCGGCGAGGAGAGGCTCCAAAACTATGGCTACACCTTC.

In the case of this clonotype: With a much larger clone just one base away, this may be a read error. The gene calls are TRBV28 and TRBJ1-6; 9 nucleotides agree with TRBD1. CDR3 length: 13 amino acids. From germline, CDR1 is MDHEN and CDR2 SYDVKM. Trimming removed 6 bases from V and 11 bases from J; junction bases left unmatched: 5. The CDR3 region is CASRGTGNAPLHF. The CDR3 DNA reads as TGTGCCAGCAGGGGGACAGGGAATGCACCCCTCCACTTT.

The gene calls are TRBV27 and TRBJ1-5; D is unclear. With 0 bases removed from V and 0 bases from J, the gap between germline ends came to 6 bases. The germline CDR1 and CDR2 sequences are MNHEY and SMNVEV (reference sequence). This CDR3 contains 15 residues. In DNA, the CDR3 is TGTGCCAGCAGTTTATCCCAGTATAGCAATCAGCCCCAGCATTTT. It specifies CASSLSQYSNQPQHF.